This TCR beta chain was recorded in a study of shared T cell receptors in the human thymus. Using immunoSEQ multiplex PCR, the repertoire was profiled, and TCRdb retains in-frame clones only, with some absent. The sample includes hundreds of thousands of clones, 70% to 90% of them seen just once. This CDR3 is built from 18 residues. V dropped 5 bases and J dropped 6; count of bases not matched to a gene: 21. From germline, CDR1 is SEHNR and CDR2 FQNEAQ (reference sequence). This clone appeared a single time. This same sample was also taken into another study, of human thymus T cells. That source notes: Thymic material originated from resections removed in the course of corrective heart surgery. Thymic and blood repertoires appeared to display a bias in their usage of V and J genes. As related research reported, thymic repertoires overlapped highly among unrelated individuals.

This sequence originates from a boy in the first two years of life with a congenital heart defect. Sequenced: thymocytes. The chain couples TRBV7-9 to TRBJ1-2; 7 bases are shared with TRBD1. CDR3 sequence: CASSLTRQGGWRVDGYTF. CDR3 coding DNA: TGTGCCAGCAGCCTCACCCGACAGGGAGGTTGGAGGGTAGATGGCTACACCTTC. Full variable domain (remainder filled in from reference TRBV7-9 and TRBJ1-2): DTGVSQNPRHKITKRGQNVTFRCDPISEHNRLYWYRQTLGQGPEFLTYFQNEAQLEKSRLLSDRFSAERPKGSFSTLEIQRTEQGDSAMYLCASSLTRQGGWRVDGYTFGSGTRLTVV.